These T cell receptor beta chains were read from a single sample in a study of regulatory T cells in long-lasting Graves disease. TCRdb re-called the multiplex PCR reads with MiXCR, one entry per CDR3 protein. Among a few hundred thousand distinct CDR3 sequences, over 15% were seen once, and the ten largest hold roughly 27%. The sample was also reused in another study, on T cells in Graves' hyperthyroidism and ophthalmopathy.

The input for sequencing was peripheral blood mononuclear cells (PBMCs), taken at new diagnosis, from a patient treated with antithyroid drugs. The receptor source for this set is a man aged 40-49 years with Graves disease. CDR3s include the opening cysteine and the closing phenylalanine or tryptophan. D genes are given only for firm matches. Some rows have no size entry. The others give once, few or many, or a class for an expanded clone.

cdr3_aa | cdr3_nt | v_call | d_call | clone_size | j_call
CASRMDQRQETQYF | TGTGCCAGCAGAATGGATCAGAGGCAAGAGACCCAGTACTTC | TRBV28 | . | many | TRBJ2-5
CASSPGRIRAYNSPLHF | TGTGCCAGCAGCCCAGGACGTATAAGGGCCTATAATTCACCCCTCCACTTT | TRBV7-6 | . | few | TRBJ1-6
CASSVDTTQRGNEKLFF | TGTGCCAGCAGCGTAGACACGACCCAACGGGGTAATGAAAAACTGTTTTTT | TRBV9 | . | . | TRBJ1-4
CASSLGSSGVSYNEQFF | TGTGCCAGCAGCTTAGGGTCTAGCGGGGTATCCTACAATGAGCAGTTCTTC | TRBV7-9 | TRBD2 | many | TRBJ2-1
CASSSLLRGAYNEQFF | TGTGCCAGCAGTTCCCTCCTTCGCGGGGCCTACAATGAGCAGTTCTTC | TRBV27 | . | many | TRBJ2-1
CASSKDGDTGELFF | TGTGCCAGCAGTAAGGACGGGGACACCGGGGAGCTGTTTTTT | TRBV2 | . | . | TRBJ2-2
CASSRQGALQPQHF | TGTGCCAGCAGTCGACAGGGGGCTCTACAGCCCCAGCATTTT | TRBV28 | TRBD1 | many | TRBJ1-5
CASASFGDTQYF | TGTGCCAGCGCGTCCTTCGGGGATACGCAGTATTTT | TRBV3-1 | . | many | TRBJ2-3
CASSSYPGQGGTGELFF | TGTGCCAGCAGCTCCTATCCGGGACAGGGAGGCACCGGGGAGCTGTTTTTT | TRBV7-6 | TRBD1 | many | TRBJ2-2
CASSHGSLKMVFF | TGTGCCAGCAGCCACGGATCATTAAAGATGGTTTTCTTT | TRBV7-9 | . | . | TRBJ1-1
CASLGDGYTF | TGTGCCAGCCTCGGTGATGGCTACACCTTC | TRBV2 | . | many | TRBJ1-2
CASGYSTSGGARVYEQYF | TGTGCTAGTGGTTATTCGACTAGCGGGGGGGCCCGAGTTTACGAGCAGTACTTC | TRBV12-5 | TRBD2 | few | TRBJ2-7
CASSYQGGGFGTGELFF | TGTGCCAGCAGTTATCAGGGGGGGGGGTTCGGGACCGGGGAGCTGTTTTTT | TRBV2 | . | . | TRBJ2-2
CASSLDGFTEAFF | TGCGCCAGCAGCTTGGACGGGTTCACTGAAGCTTTCTTT | TRBV5-1 | . | many | TRBJ1-1
CASSKNEQYF | TGTGCCAGCAGTAAAAATGAGCAGTACTTC | TRBV2 | . | many | TRBJ2-7
CASSPGTGGSYEQYF | TGTGCCAGCAGCCCCGGGACAGGGGGTTCCTACGAGCAGTACTTC | TRBV18 | TRBD1 | many | TRBJ2-7
CASGLAGVTDTQYF | TGTGCCAGCGGACTAGCGGGGGTTACAGATACGCAGTATTTT | TRBV5-1 | TRBD2 | many | TRBJ2-3
CASSSSPGDTGELFF | TGTGCCAGCAGCTCCAGCCCGGGGGACACCGGGGAGCTGTTTTTT | TRBV6-1 | . | . | TRBJ2-2
CASSPAKQGNSPLHF | TGCGCCAGCAGCCCGGCGAAACAGGGTAATTCACCCCTCCACTTT | TRBV5-1 | . | . | TRBJ1-6
CASSPDGSAGNTIYF | TGTGCCAGCTCACCGGACGGCTCTGCTGGAAACACCATATATTTT | TRBV18 | . | . | TRBJ1-3
CASSEYSPLVRSNQPQHF | TGTGCCAGCAGTGAATATTCTCCTTTGGTGAGAAGCAATCAGCCCCAGCATTTT | TRBV6-1 | . | few | TRBJ1-5
CASSMRNSGNTIYF | TGTGCCAGTAGTATGCGGAATTCTGGAAACACCATATATTTT | TRBV19 | . | few | TRBJ1-3
CASSLHGDWGETQYF | TGTGCCAGCAGCTTACACGGGGACTGGGGAGAGACCCAGTACTTC | TRBV7-9 | . | many | TRBJ2-5
CASSQDPGQGNEQFF | TGTGCCAGCAGCCAAGATCCCGGACAGGGCAATGAGCAGTTCTTC | TRBV4-2 | TRBD1 | few | TRBJ2-1
CASSQGLAGGTDTQYF | TGTGCCAGCAGCCAGGGACTAGCGGGGGGCACAGATACGCAGTATTTT | TRBV7-2 | TRBD2 | many | TRBJ2-3
CASSEQAAPNTEAFF | TGTGCCAGCAGTGAACAGGCCGCCCCGAACACTGAAGCTTTCTTT | TRBV12-3/TRBV12-4 | . | many | TRBJ1-1
CASSSSRGSGNTIYF | TGTGCCAGCAGCTCCTCCAGGGGCTCTGGAAACACCATATATTTT | TRBV7-6 | . | . | TRBJ1-3
CASSLAGQSYEQYF | TGTGCCAGCAGCTTAGCTGGGCAGTCCTACGAGCAGTACTTC | TRBV11-2 | . | many | TRBJ2-7
CASSLVTGDNEQFF | TGTGCCAGCAGCTTAGTTACAGGGGACAATGAGCAGTTCTTC | TRBV7-2 | TRBD1 | many | TRBJ2-1
CASSHDLAQPQHF | TGTGCCAGCAGCCACGATCTGGCTCAGCCCCAGCATTTT | TRBV4-1 | . | many | TRBJ1-5
CASSEQSNTGELFF | TGCGCCAGCAGCGAGCAGTCGAACACCGGGGAGCTGTTTTTT | TRBV5-1 | . | many | TRBJ2-2
CASSGAQGASYEQYF | TGTGCCAGCAGTGGGGCACAGGGGGCGAGCTACGAGCAGTACTTC | TRBV2 | TRBD1 | many | TRBJ2-7
CASSQAAGETQYF | TGTGCCAGCAGCCAAGCGGCGGGGGAGACCCAGTACTTC | TRBV3-1 | . | many | TRBJ2-5
CASSPPSAGDKEQYF | TGTGCCAGCTCACCACCGTCGGCAGGGGATAAGGAGCAGTACTTC | TRBV18 | . | many | TRBJ2-7
CASTRRGGLETQYF | TGTGCCAGCACCAGGCGGGGGGGGCTGGAGACCCAGTACTTC | TRBV7-2 | TRBD2 | . | TRBJ2-5
CASSPMSSYEQYF | TGTGCCAGCTCGCCCATGAGCTCCTACGAGCAGTACTTC | TRBV18 | . | few | TRBJ2-7
CASGLVTVGGRRNTEAFF | TGTGCTAGTGGTTTGGTAACGGTTGGGGGCAGAAGGAACACTGAAGCTTTCTTT | TRBV12-5 | . | many | TRBJ1-1
CASRGGIGTGELFF | TGTGCCAGCAGAGGGGGCATTGGCACCGGGGAGCTGTTTTTT | TRBV7-9 | TRBD1 | . | TRBJ2-2
CASTLAVNQPQHF | TGTGCCAGCACTCTCGCTGTAAATCAGCCCCAGCATTTT | TRBV6-1 | . | few | TRBJ1-5
CASSGSRVINEQYF | TGTGCCAGCAGTGGATCCAGGGTTATCAACGAGCAGTACTTC | TRBV2 | . | many | TRBJ2-7
CASSLGVGRMNTEAFF | TGCGCCAGCAGCTTGGGAGTGGGCAGGATGAACACTGAAGCTTTCTTT | TRBV5-1 | . | many | TRBJ1-1
CASSAGTSGVGTQYF | TGCGCCAGCAGCGCCGGGACTAGCGGGGTTGGGACCCAGTACTTC | TRBV5-1 | TRBD2 | . | TRBJ2-5
CASGTRGYNEQFF | TGTGCTAGTGGCACCAGGGGTTACAATGAGCAGTTCTTC | TRBV12-5 | . | many | TRBJ2-1
CASSDGDRGLYEQYF | TGTGCCAGCAGCGACGGGGACAGGGGGCTGTACGAGCAGTACTTC | TRBV9 | TRBD1 | few | TRBJ2-7
CSANRPLHEQFF | TGCAGTGCCAACAGGCCCCTACATGAGCAGTTCTTC | TRBV20-1 | . | many | TRBJ2-1
CASSSREVTDTQYF | TGTGCCAGCTCATCCCGGGAGGTCACAGATACGCAGTATTTT | TRBV18 | TRBD2 | many | TRBJ2-3
CAISESSRAYNEQFF | TGTGCCATCAGTGAGTCGTCCAGAGCCTACAATGAGCAGTTCTTC | TRBV10-3 | . | many | TRBJ2-1
CASSPPASWEGSNQPQHF | TGTGCCAGCAGTCCACCCGCCTCTTGGGAGGGAAGCAATCAGCCCCAGCATTTT | TRBV28 | . | many | TRBJ1-5
CASSYQGANTEAFF | TGCGCCAGCAGCTATCAGGGGGCAAACACTGAAGCTTTCTTT | TRBV5-1 | TRBD1 | many | TRBJ1-1
CSARNDRAYTEAFF | TGCAGTGCTAGAAACGACAGGGCCTACACTGAAGCTTTCTTT | TRBV20-1 | TRBD1 | . | TRBJ1-1
CASSFRALNTEAFF | TGTGCCAGTAGTTTCCGGGCATTGAACACTGAAGCTTTCTTT | TRBV19 | . | . | TRBJ1-1
CASSVGVGPNTEAFF | TGTGCCAGCTCAGTAGGCGTTGGACCGAACACTGAAGCTTTCTTT | TRBV18 | . | many | TRBJ1-1
CASSQYRQPGRDTQYF | TGTGCCAGCAGCCAATATAGACAGCCAGGAAGAGATACGCAGTATTTT | TRBV14 | . | many | TRBJ2-3
CASTDRTHEKLFF | TGTGCCAGCACAGACAGGACCCATGAAAAACTGTTTTTT | TRBV6-1 | . | . | TRBJ1-4
CASSSSVKGFYEQYF | TGTGCCAGCAGCTCCTCGGTGAAAGGTTTTTACGAGCAGTACTTC | TRBV7-9 | . | once | TRBJ2-7
CASSLIRTQTTQYF | TGTGCCAGCAGCTTGATCAGGACACAAACTACGCAGTATTTT | TRBV5-6 | . | many | TRBJ2-3
CASSQRTVNTEAFF | TGTGCCAGCAGCCAAAGGACAGTTAACACTGAAGCTTTCTTT | TRBV3-1 | . | many | TRBJ1-1
CASSQDSMGEQYF | TGTGCCAGCAGCCAAGATAGTATGGGAGAGCAGTACTTC | TRBV4-2 | . | many | TRBJ2-7
CASSSSGGDQETQYF | TGCGCCAGCAGCAGTAGCGGGGGGGACCAAGAGACCCAGTACTTC | TRBV5-1 | TRBD2 | . | TRBJ2-5
CASSINPANQPQHF | TGTGCCAGTAGTATAAACCCGGCTAATCAGCCCCAGCATTTT | TRBV19 | . | . | TRBJ1-5